This record looks at one T cell receptor (beta chain) sequence and its context. This clonotype was found many times. This clone's antigen is unknown. No quality values exist for individual bases; no much larger clone is one base distant. This specimen belongs to a study of glioma-infiltrating T cells (dated by TCRdb to about 2016). Notes on the research overall: Sequencing of TCR alpha- and beta-chain repertoires was performed on glioma tissue, on non-neoplastic brain tissue, and on matched peripheral blood mononuclear cells. The paired cohort comprised three low-grade glioma patients, 8 or 9 primary glioblastoma patients and three non-glioma patients contributing non-neoplastic brain tissue. To gauge divergence between tissue and blood T-cell populations, every tissue-infiltrating repertoire was compared against the peripheral blood repertoire from the same patient. General study outcomes and caveats: Group comparisons were based on small numbers of patients: three non-neoplastic, three low-grade glioma and 7 to 9 glioblastoma patients. VJ-independent divergence between tissue and blood was below expectation in non-neoplastic patients but above expectation in all gliomas, especially low-grade gliomas. Tissue and blood shared very few CDR3 sequences, a result attributed to high CDR3 diversity and limited sampling.

The CDR3 runs 11 amino acids, cysteine and phenylalanine included. The retained sequence is limited to the CDR3, 33 bases, with the frame set at the first base. Reading the germline V gene (reference sequence) gives CDR1 DFQATT and CDR2 SNEGSKA. V was cut back by 4 bases and J by 2 bases, leaving a gap of 5 bases between them. The iRepertoire nested amplicon-rescue multiplex PCR (arm-PCR) platform was used to amplify TCR alpha and beta CDR3 regions from RNA. The input for one-step reverse transcription and amplification was about 100-450 ng of tissue mRNA or PBMC total RNA. Following bead purification, Illumina adapters were added by a secondary multiplex PCR, and libraries between 200 and 400 bp were gel-purified. The libraries contained internal 6-nucleotide barcodes that were used for demultiplexing. Libraries were sequenced on an Illumina MiSeq with 2x220 or 2x250 nucleotide paired-end reads. From the authors' description of their analysis: Paired reads were merged using FLASH 1.2.11 and aligned with BWA-MEM to the GRCh37 human genome, and TRA and TRB reads were then extracted. For V and J assignment, an IMGT-derived reference of cassette sequences and CDR3 motifs that included pseudogenes was used. Three-frame translation of reads was performed, and productive CDR3s were defined as those with a C...FGXG motif and no stop codons. Clonotypes were defined as unique combinations of V-J cassette pair and CDR3 amino acid sequence. Hamming distance filtering was applied to reads, with thresholds set by the sequence error rate of each sample in mapped regions. The public reads were reprocessed in TCRdb via fastp at Q25 and MiXCR, keeping in-frame beta chains. Every distinct CDR3 protein forms one entry, paired with its most common genes and DNA. These V and J calls derive from TCRdb rather than the authors' analysis. The sample contains roughly 100,000 distinct CDR3 sequences, 25% to 35% of them found a single time. 44% of the sample belongs to the ten largest clones.

The sample consisted of glioma tissue, nonneoplastic brain tissue, or PBMCs (not recorded which). The chain links TRBV20-1 with TRBJ1-1, with the D segment identity uncertain. The TCR was taken from a human donor with low-grade glioma or glioblastoma, undergoing nonglioma brain surgery, or in good health (not recorded which). The DNA sequence follows: TGCAGTGCTAATAGAAACACTGAAGCTTTCTTT. Its coded protein is CSANRNTEAFF.